The source of this T cell receptor (beta chain) is a study of type 1 and type 2 diabetes patients (dated by TCRdb to between 2015 and 2016). Regarding the research as a whole: Fewer than 10 type 1 diabetes patients, four type 2 diabetes patients and 6 or 7 nondiabetic controls, all recruited in China, made up the cohort. The study profiled TCRbeta repertoires by high-throughput sequencing to compare type 1 diabetes, type 2 diabetes and nondiabetic individuals. Across the study, CD4+ and CD8+ T cells were positively selected from PBMCs using CD4 or CD8 MicroBeads on MACS columns. When approximately 19-cycle amplification was compared with roughly 24-cycle amplification, V gene usage looked similar, suggesting that primer efficiencies were similar and PCR bias was random. For the type 1 diabetes patients, the type 2 diabetes patients acted as a disease comparison group. A total of around 20 million paired-end reads was generated across the whole study. Sequencing of the TCRbeta libraries was paired-end and was performed on Illumina HiSeq 2000 or MiSeq instruments. Broader findings and caveats from the paper: Type 2 diabetes and control samples had highly correlated V and J gene usage patterns, with an average between-sample correlation of approximately 0.97. The study groups were not matched for age and gender, which could bias interpretation. Type 2 diabetes repertoires showed high diversity, significantly greater than type 1 diabetes repertoires in both CD4+ and CD8+ T cells. Few highly-expanded CD4+ clones, median one, were found in type 2 diabetes patients, accounting for a median around 4.1% of reads. Because only a limited number of T2D and control samples were sequenced, some T1D-only HECs might also appear in more T2D or control samples.

Points on this clonotype: This receptor's antigen is unknown. The input lacks base qualities; no much larger clone sits a single base away.

The CDR3 runs 14 amino acids, cysteine and phenylalanine included. The DNA shown is the 42-base CDR3, in frame from base 1. Germline trimming: 6 bases from V, 4 bases from J; junction bases outside gene matches: 11. The germline V gene (reference sequence) yields DFQATT for CDR1 and SNEGSKA for CDR2. Standard classification criteria for type 1 or type 2 diabetes were met by all diabetic patients, and glucose and C-peptide were assessed by WHO-recommended methods. Donors with other autoimmune diseases or infections within the previous four weeks were excluded. A roughly 10-milliliter sample of peripheral blood was drawn from every participant. PBMCs were isolated with LymphoPrep density separation. The sequencer was an Illumina MiSeq. For TCRbeta CDR3 amplification, the template was genomic DNA taken from the sorted T cell subsets. The TCRbeta CDR3 region was amplified by multiplex PCR with 30 forward and 13 reverse primers. After the PCR products were purified with AMPure XP beads, a second PCR of around 27 cycles was run to add indices and adaptors. Before sequencing, libraries were gel-purified with the QIAquick Gel Extraction Kit. Processing in the source paper ran as follows. FLASH was used to merge paired-end reads, and IgBLAST was used to align the merged reads to IMGT V, D and J germline references. Reads with below 70% alignment identity to germline references were discarded, leaving under 13,000,000 reads study-wide. IMGT definitions were followed to assign CDR3 boundaries, reading frame and productivity. Highly-expanded clones were defined as clones making up 1% or more of reads, and normalized Shannon entropy was used to measure diversity. Group differences in Shannon entropy were tested with unpaired two-tailed t-tests. The public reads were reprocessed in TCRdb via fastp at Q25 and MiXCR, keeping in-frame beta chains. Every entry covers one CDR3 protein and lists the most common genes and DNA from its rows. The V and J calls were determined by TCRdb, not by the authors. Recorded for this sample are 250,000 or so distinct CDR3 sequences; approximately 45% of them occurred a single time. The ten largest clonotypes hold roughly 13% of the sample.

Sequenced material: peripheral blood mononuclear cells (PBMCs). The TCR originated in a man between 18 and 35 years old with type 2 diabetes. The sequence is built from TRBV20-1 and TRBJ2-5, and 7 junction bases match TRBD2. The CDR3 region reads CSAAGDSLRETQYF. The base sequence is TGCAGTGCCGCGGGGGACTCCCTTAGAGAGACCCAGTACTTC.